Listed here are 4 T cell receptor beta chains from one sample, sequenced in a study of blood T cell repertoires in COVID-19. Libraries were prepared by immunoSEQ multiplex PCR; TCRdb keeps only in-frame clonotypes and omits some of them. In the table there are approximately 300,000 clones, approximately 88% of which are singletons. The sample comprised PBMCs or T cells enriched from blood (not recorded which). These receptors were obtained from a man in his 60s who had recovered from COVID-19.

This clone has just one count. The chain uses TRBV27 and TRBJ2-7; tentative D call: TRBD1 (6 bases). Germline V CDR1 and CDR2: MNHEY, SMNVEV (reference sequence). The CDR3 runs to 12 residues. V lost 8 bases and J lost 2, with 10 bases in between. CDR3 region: CASSGHPYEQYF. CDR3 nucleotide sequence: TGTGCCAGCTCGGGACATCCCTACGAGCAGTACTTC.

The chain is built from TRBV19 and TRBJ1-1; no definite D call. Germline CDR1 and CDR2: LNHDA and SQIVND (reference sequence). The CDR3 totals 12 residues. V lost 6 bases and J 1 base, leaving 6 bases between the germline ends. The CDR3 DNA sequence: TGTGCCAGTAGCCGTCGGAACACTGAAGCTTTCTTT. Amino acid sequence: CASSRRNTEAFF.

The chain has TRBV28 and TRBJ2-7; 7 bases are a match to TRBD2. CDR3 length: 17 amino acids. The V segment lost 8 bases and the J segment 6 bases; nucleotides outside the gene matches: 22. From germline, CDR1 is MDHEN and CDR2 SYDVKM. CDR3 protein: CASLPLTSVAPLSEQYF. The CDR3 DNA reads TGTGCCAGCCTCCCCCTCACTAGCGTGGCTCCTCTTAGCGAGCAGTACTTC.

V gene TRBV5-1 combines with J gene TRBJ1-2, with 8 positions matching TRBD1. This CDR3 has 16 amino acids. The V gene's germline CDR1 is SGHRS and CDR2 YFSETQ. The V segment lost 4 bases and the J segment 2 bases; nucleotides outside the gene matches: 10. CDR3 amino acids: CASSADLGQGNYGYTF. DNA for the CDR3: TGCGCCAGCAGCGCAGACCTAGGACAGGGAAACTATGGCTACACCTTC.